Many counts were recorded for the clone carrying this TCR beta chain. The target antigen is unknown. The CDR3 is 14 amino acids. CDR1 is MNHNS, CDR2 SASEGT, per germline. Losses at the gene ends were 5 bases for V and 6 bases for J; bases not matched to a gene: 5. Amplification targeted TCR beta CDR3 regions from RNA transcripts. During a first-round RT-PCR of the TCR CDR3, the HTBI primer set was used. TCRdb independently ran MiXCR on the multiplex PCR reads; one entry per CDR3 protein. Of about 480,000 distinct CDR3 sequences detected, under 15% appear once; the ten largest clones hold less than 20%. This sample is drawn from a study of T cells in Graves' hyperthyroidism and ophthalmopathy. General study findings and limits: The model forecast ophthalmopathy, anticipating it by a median around 6.9 months before onset.

Clinical symptoms, serum thyroxine, TRAb, thyroid ultrasound and orbital computed tomography informed diagnoses. The sequenced sample consisted of blood. The rearrangement links TRBV6-1 to TRBJ2-1; TRBD2 agrees at 9 bases. The TCR comes from a woman between 18 and 29 years old with Graves' hyperthyroidism. The CDR3 loop is CASSRASGVNEQFF. In DNA, the CDR3 is TGTGCCAGCAGTCGGGCTAGCGGGGTCAATGAGCAGTTCTTC.